This TCR beta chain emerged from a study of OX40 agonist ivuxolimab in advanced cancers. The wider study: Among those enrolled, mean age was about 63 years (range about 23 to 80) and about 79% were male.

Findings of the study overall: At 0.1 to 3.0 mg/kg and by week 6, clonal expansion occurred in CD4+ and CD8+ blood T cells.

Comment on this clone: Its antigen is undetermined.

Profiling relied on immunoSEQ multiplex PCR, and the TCRdb table lists in-frame clones only, not all of them. The table lists tens of thousands of clones, about 85% of them singletons. The V end was cut by 5 bases, the J end by 1 base, with 12 bases between. The CDR3 extends over 15 amino acids. Germline assignment: CDR1 SGHAT and CDR2 FQNNGV. The chain employs TRBV11-2 and TRBJ1-5; D might be TRBD1 (6 bases). This TCR was recovered from an adult with an advanced solid tumor such as melanoma, head and neck, liver or kidney cancer. The sequenced sample was CD4+ or CD8+ T cells sorted from blood, obtained in a trial of the OX40 agonist ivuxolimab. CDR3 loop: CASSLSGQSNQPQHF. The CDR3 DNA follows: TGTGCCAGCAGCCTATCAGGACAGAGCAATCAGCCCCAGCATTTT. Full variable domain (rest looked up from reference TRBV11-2 and TRBJ1-5): EAGVAQSPRYKIIEKRQSVAFWCNPISGHATLYWYQQILGQGPKLLIQFQNNGVVDDSQLPKDRFSAERLKGVDSTLKIQPAKLEDSAVYLCASSLSGQSNQPQHFGDGTRLSIL.